Shown below are 11 T cell receptor beta chains from a single sample sequenced in a study of T cell responses to AZD1222 COVID-19 vaccine. This table comes from immunoSEQ multiplex PCR, and its TCRdb copy is limited to in-frame clones, with some not included. The sample has about 34,000 clones; about four fifths are singletons. The source was peripheral blood, collected 28 days after the second AZD1222 dose. These receptors originate from an adult who received the AZD1222 COVID-19 vaccine.

CDR3 sequence: CATKDRANTEAFF. The DNA for the CDR3 is TGTGCCACTAAAGACAGGGCGAACACTGAAGCTTTCTTT. The chain uses TRBV27 and TRBJ1-1, with TRBD1 matching over 7 bases. Losses at the gene ends were 10 bases for V and 1 base for J; bases not matched to a gene: 6. The length of the CDR3 is 13 residues. Germline V gene sequence: CDR1 MNHEY, CDR2 SMNVEV (reference sequence).

The V gene is TRBV24-1, the J gene TRBJ1-1; the D gene is possibly TRBD1 (5 bases). This CDR3 region has 15 residues. CDR1 and CDR2 (germline): KGHDR, SFDVKD. Trimming left V 4 bases short and J 3 bases short, with 14 bases between. For the CDR3, the DNA is TGTGCCACCAGTGACGCATCGTCAGGGTACACTGAAGCTTTCTTT. This codes for CATSDASSGYTEAFF.

The chain joins TRBV6-1 to TRBJ2-7; D is uncertain. Trimming shortened V by 3 bases and J by 1 base, and 10 bases separated the two germline ends. The CDR3 is 14 amino acids. Per germline, CDR1 MNHNS and CDR2 SASEGT. CDR3 sequence reads: CASSDPGRSYEQYF. For the CDR3, the DNA is TGTGCCAGCAGTGATCCCGGACGTTCCTACGAGCAGTACTTC.

V is TRBV24-1 and J is TRBJ2-3; 7 nucleotides match TRBD1. Germline V gene lookup returns CDR1 KGHDR and CDR2 SFDVKD. The CDR3 runs to 14 residues. Unmatched junction bases numbered 5, after V lost 9 bases and J lost 0 bases. The CDR3 here is CATGGQRSTDTQYF. CDR3 DNA: TGTGCCACCGGGGGACAGCGTAGCACAGATACGCAGTATTTT.

The chain uses TRBV6-6 and TRBJ2-7; 7 bases agree with TRBD1. With 2 bases clipped from V and 3 bases from J, the junction kept 10 bases outside the gene matches. Germline V CDR1 and CDR2: MNHNY, SVGAGI (reference sequence). The CDR3 runs 16 residues. CDR3 sequence (DNA): TGTGCCAGCAGTTACACGGGTGGGGACAGTGGCTACGAGCAGTACGTC. This codes for CASSYTGGDSGYEQYV.

This clone was found once. The chain recombines TRBV15 with TRBJ2-7; maybe TRBD1 (5 bases). CDR1 and CDR2 from the germline V gene are LNHNV and YYDKDF (reference sequence). The CDR3 loop spans 17 amino acids. Trimming pared 9 bases from V and 6 bases from J, leaving 30 bases between. In nucleotides, the CDR3 is TGTGCCACTGCAGACAGATCCACCGGGCCCACTCGGGTCGAGCAGTACTTC. It codes for CATADRSTGPTRVEQYF.

V is TRBV7-2 and J is TRBJ2-2, with TRBD2 matching 10 bases. This CDR3 region has 17 residues. The ends lost 5 bases at V and 7 bases at J; junction bases unmatched: 13. Germline-derived CDR1 and CDR2 are SGHTA and FQGNSA. CDR3 sequence (DNA): TGTGCCAGCAGCCTCCGGACTAGCGGAGATAGGGTCGGGGAGCTGTTTTTT. Encoded protein: CASSLRTSGDRVGELFF.

The chain uses TRBV19 and TRBJ2-7, with D hard to call. Germline loops: CDR1 LNHDA, CDR2 SQIVND (reference sequence). Trimming cost V 2 bases and J 4 bases, with 9 bases left between them. The CDR3 covers 13 residues. CDR3 region: CASSIYLRYEQYF. In DNA, the CDR3 is TGTGCCAGTAGTATATATCTACGTTACGAGCAGTACTTC.

In this sample, this clone turned up a few times. J is TRBJ2-2 and V is TRBV11-2, with D possibly called TRBD1 or TRBD2 (5 bases each). Trimming shortened V by 7 bases and J by 0 bases, and 24 bases separated the two germline ends. From germline, CDR1 is SGHAT and CDR2 FQNNGV. The CDR3 consists of 19 residues. The CDR3 DNA reads as TGTGCCAGCATTGAACCGGGACCCCCAGCCCAACCGAACACCGGGGAGCTGTTTTTT. This codes for CASIEPGPPAQPNTGELFF.

This clone has only a few counts. The rearrangement links TRBV5-1 to TRBJ1-2, with 9 bases identical to TRBD1. V was clipped by 0 bases and J by 6 bases; unmatched bases: 12. The CDR3 consists of 17 residues. CDR1 is SGHRS and CDR2 is YFSETQ in the germline V gene. The CDR3 region has the DNA TGCGCCAGCAGCTTGGAAGTTCCGGGACAGGGAAGTAATGGCTACACCTTC. This encodes CASSLEVPGQGSNGYTF.

The V and J genes are TRBV4-3 and TRBJ1-2; a weak D match, TRBD1 (5 bases). CDR3 length: 16 residues. Per the germline V gene, CDR1 is LGHNA and CDR2 is YSLEER. V was clipped by 0 bases and J by 7 bases, with 18 bases between them. CDR3 loop: CASSQDWGNYRGGYTF. The CDR3 DNA sequence: TGCGCCAGCAGCCAAGATTGGGGAAACTATAGGGGTGGCTACACCTTC.